This TCR beta chain was sequenced for a study of shared clonotypes between healthy human individuals. Study-wide background: The cohort had two women and three men, ages 18 to 49. Study-wide findings and caveats: In contrast to clonotypes shared by all four donors, non-shared clonotypes had lower generation probabilities. Naive subsets, compared against memory subsets, generally had larger estimated richness values.

At a deep level, the assay was run. Produced via immunoSEQ multiplex PCR; TCRdb's table is partial and in-frame only. There are about 1.4 million clones in the sample; around 95% occur only once, and roughly 1.1% lies in the top ten. V was shortened by 0 bases and J by 0 bases, with 10 bases between the two germline ends. The germline gives CDR1 SGDLS, CDR2 YYNGEE. The length of the CDR3 is 16 residues. Of note for this clone: Its antigen is currently unknown.

Sequencing input: naive CD4+ T cells sorted from blood. Noted subset: CD45RA+ positively selected. The sequence derives from a man between 25 and 39 years old in good health. J is TRBJ1-3 and V is TRBV9; no clear D gene. This CDR3 reads CASSVEVRGSGNTIYF. The CDR3 nucleotides are TGTGCCAGCAGCGTAGAGGTTAGAGGCTCTGGAAACACCATATATTTT. Combining the CDR3 with reference TRBV9 and TRBJ1-3 gives the whole variable domain DSGVTQTPKHLITATGQRVTLRCSPRSGDLSVYWYQQSLDQGLQFLIQYYNGEERAKGNILERFSAQQFPDLHSELNLSSLELGDSALYFCASSVEVRGSGNTIYFGEGSWLTVV.